This TCR beta chain was recorded in a study of blood T cells in healthy people across ages. About this clonotype: Its antigen is unknown.

The CDR3 runs to 14 residues. With 5 bases clipped from V and 11 bases from J, the junction kept 13 bases outside the gene matches. Germline V lookup: CDR1 SGHAT, CDR2 FQNNGV. PCR was performed a second time for 7 to 11 cycles using a sample-barcoded 5' primer and a J-beta primer mix. TCRdb ran MiXCR on the 5' RACE reads and lists one entry per CDR3 protein. Of more than 1 million distinct CDR3 sequences in the sample, 45% were seen once. Overall study results and limits: The lack of PBMC sorting stopped any conclusive naive versus antigen-experienced comparison. Among T cells, TCR beta diversity per million cells dropped roughly linearly as age rose. Long-lived donors had more naive CD4+ cells and higher diversity than aged donors.

Sequenced material: blood. The origin of this receptor is a woman aged 60-75 years in good health. V gene TRBV11-2 combines with J gene TRBJ2-5, with TRBD1 identical over 8 bases. The CDR3 here is CASSPRTGKGEQYF. CDR3 DNA sequence: TGTGCCAGCAGCCCCCGGACAGGGAAGGGGGAGCAGTACTTC.